This entry describes one T cell receptor (beta chain). V was pared by 6 bases and J by 1 base, with 10 bases between. CDR3 length equals 14 residues. This sample was included in a study of response to subunit inactivated influenza vaccine. TCRdb fed the RT-PCR reads into MiXCR, producing one record per CDR3 protein. The sample has under 200,000 distinct CDR3 sequences, approximately 12% seen once. Sequenced here: CD8+ T cells sorted from PBMCs, sampled around 25 months after vaccination. The chain uses TRBV12-3 or TRBV12-4 and TRBJ1-5; D gene uncertain. This receptor was identified in a man between 50 and 75 years old who received an inactivated influenza vaccine. The CDR3 DNA reads TGTGCCAGCAGAAAAGGTCAGAGCAATCAGCCCCAGCATTTT. Its protein is CASRKGQSNQPQHF.